The T cell receptor beta chain described here comes from a study of beta chain features in type 1 diabetes. Study results and caveats: Insertion counts at VDJ junctions were lower in type 1 diabetes patients, who also showed more deletions there. Sequencing used cDNA, and cells with high TCR expression could therefore be over-represented.

V was clipped by 6 bases and J by 5 bases, with 23 bases between them. CDR1 is SGHDT, CDR2 YYEEEE, per germline. The CDR3 is 16 amino acids. The entirety of the isolated RNA underwent reverse transcription, so expressed TCRB transcripts were sequenced. Read counts averaged around 3.5 million for samples of naive, central memory and regulatory T cells. The protocol was immunoSEQ multiplex PCR, while the TCRdb copy is restricted to in-frame clones and leaves out a portion. The sample consists of roughly 150,000 clones, around 10% of them appearing once. In all sorted populations, purity surpassed 98%. This clone was observed a few times. Its matching antigen is unknown.

This clonotype was sampled from a young man in good health. The J gene is TRBJ1-1, the V gene TRBV5-6; possible D gene TRBD1, 5 bases. The sequenced material came from central memory CD4+ T cells from blood. The CDR3 is CASIQSSRVWDTEAFF. The DNA for the CDR3 is TGTGCCAGCATTCAATCATCCAGGGTATGGGATACTGAAGCTTTCTTT.